These T cell receptor beta chains were read from a single sample in a study of low-dose radiotherapy and immunotherapy resistance in tumors. MiXCR, run by TCRdb on the reads, gives a single entry per CDR3 protein. The sample lists about 58,000 distinct CDR3 sequences; around 23% were seen once. Sequenced here: PBMCs, sampled after low-dose radiotherapy plus immunotherapy. The receptor source for this set is a male donor with prostate cancer. Both conserved end residues are part of each CDR3. D genes are given only for firm matches. Clone size appears in some rows only: once, few, many, or a class for an expanded clone.

V	D	size	J	DNA	CDR3
TRBV5-4	NA	many	TRBJ1-6	TGTGCCAGCAGCTTGGATCTGTCGGGAAGTAATTCACCCCTCCACTTT	CASSLDLSGSNSPLHF
TRBV28	NA	few	TRBJ2-4	TGTGCCAGCGTAAGAGGTACAGAAAACATTCAGTACTTC	CASVRGTENIQYF
TRBV2	TRBD2	NA	TRBJ2-1	TGTGCCAGCAGTGCCGGGACTAGCGGGAAAGCGTGGGAGCAGTTCTTC	CASSAGTSGKAWEQFF
TRBV11-2	NA	many	TRBJ2-5	TGTGCCAGCAGCTTAAGTGGGAGTGGAAAAGAGACCCAGTACTTC	CASSLSGSGKETQYF
TRBV28	TRBD1	few	TRBJ1-1	TGTGCCAGCAGACTCCCGGGACAGAGATCGGCCACTGAAGCTTTCTTT	CASRLPGQRSATEAFF
TRBV27	NA	many	TRBJ2-1	TGTGCCAGCAGATCCCCAGGGGCCAGCTCCTACAATGAGCAGTTCTTC	CASRSPGASSYNEQFF
TRBV4-2	TRBD2	many	TRBJ2-5	TGTGCCAGCAGCCACGGACTAGCGAGCGGACCACAAGAGACCCAGTACTTC	CASSHGLASGPQETQYF
TRBV3-1	TRBD2	many	TRBJ2-1	TGTGCCAGCAGCCCTCCGGCTAGCGGATGGGGTGAGCAGTTCTTC	CASSPPASGWGEQFF
TRBV7-2	NA	many	TRBJ2-7	TGTGCCAGCAGCCCCGGCGGGCACAGCACCTACGAGCAGTACTTC	CASSPGGHSTYEQYF
TRBV15	TRBD2	many	TRBJ2-2	TGTGCCACCAGCAGAGGAGGGACTAGCGGCGGGGAGCTGTTTTTT	CATSRGGTSGGELFF
TRBV3-1	NA	NA	TRBJ2-7	TGTGCCAGCAGCCAAGACCCAGCCGTCTACGAGCAGTACTTC	CASSQDPAVYEQYF
TRBV9	TRBD1	many	TRBJ1-1	TGTGCCAGCAGCCCAAGTCCCGGGACAGGGATGGACACTGAAGCTTTCTTT	CASSPSPGTGMDTEAFF
TRBV9	NA	many	TRBJ2-3	TGTGCCAGCAGCGTAGCTCAACCAGGGAGTGGCACAGATACGCAGTATTTT	CASSVAQPGSGTDTQYF
TRBV12-3/TRBV12-4	NA	many	TRBJ2-7	TGTGCCAGCAGTTTATCAGGGGGAGGCTACGAGCAGTACTTC	CASSLSGGGYEQYF
TRBV2	NA	NA	TRBJ2-7	TGTGCCAGCCAGTTGACCTACGAGCAGTACTTC	CASQLTYEQYF
TRBV5-5	TRBD1	many	TRBJ2-4	TGTGCCAGCAGCGCGGCTGGACAGGGGAGCGCCAAAAACATTCAGTACTTC	CASSAAGQGSAKNIQYF
TRBV7-9	NA	many	TRBJ2-5	TGTGCCAGCAGCTCGGACGCCTTCCAGTACTTC	CASSSDAFQYF
TRBV19	TRBD2	many	TRBJ2-2	TGTGCCAGTAGTAGACTAGCGGGAGACATCACCGGGGAGCTGTTTTTT	CASSRLAGDITGELFF
TRBV6-2/TRBV6-3	NA	many	TRBJ2-2	TGTGCCAGCAACGGGGGCACCGGGGAGCTGTTTTTT	CASNGGTGELFF
TRBV7-2	TRBD1	many	TRBJ2-3	TGTGCCAGCAGCACTCGGACAGGGGGGAGTGGCACAGATACGCAGTATTTT	CASSTRTGGSGTDTQYF
TRBV28	NA	few	TRBJ2-7	TGTGCCGCCCCAAGGACTGACACCTACGAGCAGTACTTC	CAAPRTDTYEQYF
TRBV2	NA	few	TRBJ2-6	TGTGCCAGCAGAGGACAGAACTCTGGGGCCAACGTCCTGACTTTC	CASRGQNSGANVLTF
TRBV10-3	NA	many	TRBJ2-5	TGTGCCATCAGTGAGTCCGGAGGCAGGGAAGAGACCCAGTACTTC	CAISESGGREETQYF
TRBV2	NA	many	TRBJ2-3	TGTGCCAGCAGCCGGGACTTTAGCACAGATACGCAGTATTTT	CASSRDFSTDTQYF
TRBV28	NA	NA	TRBJ2-2	NA	CASSPGLAGSGELFFFF
TRBV29-1	NA	few	TRBJ2-1	TGCAGCGTTGAGACTACCAATGAGCAGTTCTTC	CSVETTNEQFF
TRBV6-1	NA	many	TRBJ1-3	TGTGCCACACCCGGAATTGGAGCCGGCTCTGGAAACACCATATATTTT	CATPGIGAGSGNTIYF
TRBV30	NA	many	TRBJ2-1	TGTGCCTGGAGGGACTTTTGGGGGGAGACCTACAATGAGCAGTTCTTC	CAWRDFWGETYNEQFF
TRBV6-6	NA	NA	TRBJ2-7	TGTGCCAGCAGCCTGGGGTGGTCCTACGAGCAGTACTTC	CASSLGWSYEQYF
TRBV7-6	NA	NA	TRBJ2-7	TGTGCCAGCAGCTTAGGCCTCCAGCCCCTAGGGGAGCAGTACTTC	CASSLGLQPLGEQYF
TRBV2	NA	many	TRBJ2-1	TGTGCCGGAGGCGAGTGGGCGCGTGAGCAGTTCTTC	CAGGEWAREQFF
TRBV6-1	NA	many	TRBJ2-7	TGTGCCAGCAGTGAAGCTCGGGGATGGGGGAGCGCCGAGCAGTACTTC	CASSEARGWGSAEQYF
TRBV7-8	NA	many	TRBJ2-7	TGTGCCAGCAGCTCTCAATCTACCTACGAGCAGTACTTC	CASSSQSTYEQYF
TRBV10-3	TRBD1	many	TRBJ1-5	TGTGCCGCCGGACAGGCGGACAGTTACAATCAGCCCCAGCATTTT	CAAGQADSYNQPQHF
TRBV21-1	NA	many	TRBJ2-2	TGTGCCAGCAGCAGACTAGCGGGAGGAATTGGCACCGGGGAGCTGTTTTTT	CASSRLAGGIGTGELFF
TRBV19	NA	few	TRBJ2-3	TGTGCCAGTAGTAATCTTGCAGTTAGCACAGATACGCAGTATTTT	CASSNLAVSTDTQYF
TRBV3-1	TRBD1	many	TRBJ2-7	TGTGCCAGCAGCCCGCCTCGGACAGGGGGACGATCCTACGAGCAGTACTTC	CASSPPRTGGRSYEQYF
TRBV20-1	TRBD2	NA	TRBJ2-1	TGCAGTGCTAGAATGGGACTAGCGGGGGGGCATTCCTACAATGAGCAGTTCTTC	CSARMGLAGGHSYNEQFF
TRBV10-3	NA	many	TRBJ2-4	TGTGCCATCAGTGACGGGGATCCGGGCATTCAGTACTTC	CAISDGDPGIQYF
TRBV20-1	NA	NA	TRBJ2-7	TGCAGTGCTAGCGCTACGAGGACGGCTACCTACGAGCAGTACTTC	CSASATRTATYEQYF
TRBV6-1	NA	many	TRBJ1-2	TGTGCCAGCAGTGAAGGTTCAGGGGACGGGGATCGCTACACCTTC	CASSEGSGDGDRYTF
TRBV4-3	NA	many	TRBJ2-3	TGCGCCAGCAGCCAAGCGGTAGCCTTCGCAGATACGCAGTATTTT	CASSQAVAFADTQYF
TRBV29-1	TRBD2	many	TRBJ2-3	TGCAGCGTTGAAGGGACTAGCGGGAGGGAAGGCACAGATACGCAGTATTTT	CSVEGTSGREGTDTQYF
TRBV12-3/TRBV12-4	TRBD2	NA	TRBJ2-1	TGTGCCAGCAGTTTAGTCGCGGGGGTGAGTCAAATCGATGAGCAGTTCTTC	CASSLVAGVSQIDEQFF
TRBV6-8	TRBD2	NA	TRBJ2-1	TGTGCCAGCGGTTCCTCGGGTAGCGGGATGTACAATGAGCAGTTCTTC	CASGSSGSGMYNEQFF
TRBV6-1	TRBD1	many	TRBJ2-7	TGTGCCAGCAGAAATCCGGGACAGAGTCAAAACGAGCAGTACTTC	CASRNPGQSQNEQYF
TRBV4-2	TRBD2	NA	TRBJ2-3	TGTGCCAGCAGCCAATCGTCGGCAGCGGGGGGGGTCACAGATACGCAGTATTTT	CASSQSSAAGGVTDTQYF
TRBV12-3/TRBV12-4	NA	many	TRBJ1-3	TGTGCCAGCAGCCCACGGGGGGTCTCTGGAAACACCATATATTTT	CASSPRGVSGNTIYF
TRBV10-3	NA	many	TRBJ2-1	TGTGCCATCTTGGACCCTCCGAGCTCCTACAATGAGCAGTTCTTC	CAILDPPSSYNEQFF
TRBV9	NA	many	TRBJ2-7	TGTGCCAGCAGCCTTAATGTGGGGGAGGACTACGAGCAGTACTTC	CASSLNVGEDYEQYF
TRBV10-2	NA	many	TRBJ2-5	TGCGCCAGCAGTTGGACCGCGACGGAGACCCAGTACTTC	CASSWTATETQYF
TRBV7-8	NA	many	TRBJ2-2	TGTGCCAGCAGGGGTCTAGCGAACACCGGGGAGCTGTTTTTT	CASRGLANTGELFF
TRBV5-1	NA	many	TRBJ2-3	TGCGCCAGCAGCGGGGGGGGCTCAACCCGCGGCACAGATACGCAGTATTTT	CASSGGGSTRGTDTQYF
TRBV5-1	TRBD1	many	TRBJ2-1	TGCGCCAGCAGCTTGGGACAGGGGCCCTCCTACAATGAGCAGTTCTTC	CASSLGQGPSYNEQFF
TRBV6-6	NA	many	TRBJ2-7	TGTGCCAGCAACCAACCGGCCGGATCCTACGAGCAGTACTTC	CASNQPAGSYEQYF
TRBV6-6	TRBD1	NA	TRBJ2-7	TGTGCCAGCAGTTACAGGGGACAGGGGAAGCGGCAGTACTTC	CASSYRGQGKRQYF
TRBV5-1	NA	few	TRBJ2-1	TGCGCCAGCAGCTCGTCCCGGGACATAAGCAATGAGCAGTTCTTC	CASSSSRDISNEQFF
TRBV7-7	NA	NA	TRBJ2-5	TGTGCTAGCAGCACGGACATTGGGAAGACCCAGTACTTC	CASSTDIGKTQYF